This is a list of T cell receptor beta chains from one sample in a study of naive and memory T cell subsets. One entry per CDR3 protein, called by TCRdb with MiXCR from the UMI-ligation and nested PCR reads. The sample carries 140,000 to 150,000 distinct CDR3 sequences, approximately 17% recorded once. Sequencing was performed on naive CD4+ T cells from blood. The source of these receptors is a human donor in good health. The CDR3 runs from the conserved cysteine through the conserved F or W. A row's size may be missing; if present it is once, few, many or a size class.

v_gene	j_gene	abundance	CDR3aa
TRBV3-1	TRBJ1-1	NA	CASSQGDRLNTEAFF
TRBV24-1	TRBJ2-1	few	CATSDFGLGGAYNEQFF
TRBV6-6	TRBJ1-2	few	CASSQRAGTNYGYTF
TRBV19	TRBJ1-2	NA	CASSMGIYGYTF
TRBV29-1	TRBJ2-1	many	CSVGGAGSYNEQFF
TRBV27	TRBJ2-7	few	CASRWDRYSEQYF
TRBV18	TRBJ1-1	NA	CASSPTMDTEAIF
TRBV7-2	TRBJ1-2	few	CASSFDRLGYGYTF
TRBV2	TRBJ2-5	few	CASMGDEETQYF
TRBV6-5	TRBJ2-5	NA	CASSFQGQETQYF
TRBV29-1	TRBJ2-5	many	CSVGTGEETQYF
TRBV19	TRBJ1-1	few	CASSKLWGIGMNTEAFF
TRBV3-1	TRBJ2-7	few	CASSHLGPYEQYF
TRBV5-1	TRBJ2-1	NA	CASSLEVTSYNEQFF
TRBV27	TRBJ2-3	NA	CASSGVAGVEPDTQYF
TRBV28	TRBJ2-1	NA	CASINSQGAPGREQFF
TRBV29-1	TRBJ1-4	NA	CSVGRSTGAVEKLFF
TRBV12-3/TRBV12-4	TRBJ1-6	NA	CASSPGQGSNNSPLHF
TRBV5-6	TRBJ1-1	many	CASTKQGAGDTEAFF
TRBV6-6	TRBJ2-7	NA	CASSYPQNYEQYF
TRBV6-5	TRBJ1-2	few	CASRRDRRNYGYTF
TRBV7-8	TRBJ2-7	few	CASSLDPGRTYEQYF
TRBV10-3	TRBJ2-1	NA	CATRAIAGLEHEQFF
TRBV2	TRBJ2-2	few	CASIFDVAAGELFF
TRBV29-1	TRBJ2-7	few	CSGGTGYEQYF
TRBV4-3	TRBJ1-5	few	CASSQDSSQPQHF
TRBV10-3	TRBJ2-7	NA	CAIGTGGTRPGTYEQYF
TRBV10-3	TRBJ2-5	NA	CATSGATGDPRETQYF
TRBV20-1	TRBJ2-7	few	CSARDPPGYEQYF
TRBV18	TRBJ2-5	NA	CASSPGRETQYF
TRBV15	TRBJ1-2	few	CATSRDTGGVSGYTF
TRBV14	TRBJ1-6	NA	CASSPGQGARSPLHF
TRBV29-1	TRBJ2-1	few	CSAPSRAGTWNEQFF
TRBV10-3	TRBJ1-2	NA	CAISESSGKYGYTF
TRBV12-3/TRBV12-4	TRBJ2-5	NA	CASSPGQCVQETQYF
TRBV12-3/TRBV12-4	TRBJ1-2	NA	CASSFPQGYGYTF
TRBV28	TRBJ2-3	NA	CASSTLASDTQYF
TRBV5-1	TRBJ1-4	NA	CASSPGTNEKLFF
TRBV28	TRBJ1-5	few	CASSSQGPRNQPQHF
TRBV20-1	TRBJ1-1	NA	CSARGDGLAGTEAFF
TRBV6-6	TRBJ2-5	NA	CASRRLLGRRRETQYF